A single sample is the source of the 8 T cell receptor beta chains below, sequenced in a study of human T cells and chemical hapten exposure. MiXCR, run by TCRdb on the RACE reads, gives a single entry per CDR3 protein. The table includes over 300,000 distinct CDR3 sequences, more than 4.5% detected once. The time point is: pre-sensitization, week 0. Treatment defined: therapeutic diphenylcyclopropenone sensitization with weekly scalp DPC. Source: whole blood, taken in connection with sensitization to the hapten diphenylcyclopropenone (DPC). The receptors originated from a woman between 45 and 65 years old with alopecia areata. Some clones in this sample may be carry-over from other donors' samples.

The V call is TRBV3-1, the J call TRBJ1-1; tentatively, D is TRBD1 (5 bases). CDR1 is LGHDT and CDR2 is YNNKEL in the germline V gene (reference sequence). There are 15 residues in the CDR3. The V gene lost 1 base and the J gene lost 5 bases, with 14 bases spanning the gap. CDR3 bases: TGTGCCAGCAGCCAAGCTCCGGGGGTTGGGACTGAAGCTTTCTTT. Amino acid sequence: CASSQAPGVGTEAFF.

This clonotype was counted at least ten times. The V gene is TRBV7-9, the J gene TRBJ2-1; TRBD2 agrees at 9 bases. The CDR3 has 15 amino acids. With 0 bases clipped from V and 9 bases from J, the junction kept 6 bases outside the gene matches. The germline V gene has CDR1 SEHNR and CDR2 FQNEAQ (reference sequence). The CDR3 DNA reads as TGTGCCAGCAGCTTAGCAGGGCGGGGGGGCAGTGAGCAGTTCTTC. Translation: CASSLAGRGGSEQFF.

This clonotype was observed a few times. The chain combines TRBV20-1 with TRBJ1-1, with 7 bases that match TRBD1. J lost 2 bases, V lost 2 bases, and 11 bases had no gene match. This CDR3 comprises 16 residues. Looked up from germline, CDR1 is DFQATT and CDR2 is SNEGSKA (reference sequence). The CDR3 reads CSARTRRGQINTEAFF. The CDR3 DNA sequence: TGCAGTGCTAGAACCCGTCGGGGACAGATAAACACTGAAGCTTTCTTT.

This clonotype came up many times. The rearrangement links TRBV24-1 to TRBJ2-1; D gene uncertain. The CDR3 is 11 amino acids. Germline V lookup: CDR1 KGHDR, CDR2 SFDVKD. The V end lost 2 bases, the J end lost 12 bases, and 7 bases lay between the germline ends. As DNA, the CDR3 is TGTGCCACCAGTGATTCTAGGGTGCAGTTCTTC. It specifies CATSDSRVQFF.

The CDR3 loop reads CASSRTRETQYF. CDR3 coding DNA: TGTGCCAGTAGTCGGACTCGGGAGACCCAGTACTTC. The V call is TRBV19, the J call TRBJ2-5, with D maybe TRBD2 (5 bases). Germline V gene lookup returns CDR1 LNHDA and CDR2 SQIVND (reference sequence). Trimming removed 5 bases from V and 5 bases from J, with 9 bases in between. This CDR3 has 12 amino acids.

A few counts support this clonotype. The V and J genes are TRBV12-3 or TRBV12-4 and TRBJ1-2; the D gene is possibly TRBD1 (5 bases). Trimming shortened V by 6 bases and J by 4 bases, and 12 bases separated the two germline ends. There are 13 residues in the CDR3. CDR3 DNA: TGTGCCAGCAGCGCAGGGATTTTCTATGGCTACACCTTC. Protein sequence: CASSAGIFYGYTF.

This clonotype was observed a handful of times. The chain combines TRBV5-1 with TRBJ2-7, with D uncertain. Germline values: CDR1 SGHRS, CDR2 YFSETQ. The CDR3 covers 15 residues. Trimming took 0 bases from V and 2 from J, leaving 12 bases between them. Here the CDR3 DNA reads TGCGCCAGCAGCTTGGAACCAGCCCCCACCTACGAGCAGTACTTC. Its translation: CASSLEPAPTYEQYF.

Ten or more counts support this clonotype. This chain links TRBV18 with TRBJ1-6; TRBD1 aligns across 9 bases. Germline loops: CDR1 KGHSH, CDR2 LQKENI. The CDR3 length is 14 residues. V gave up 4 bases and J gave up 10 bases; unmatched junction bases: 5. The CDR3 sequence: CASSRRTGESPLHF. The CDR3 nucleotides are TGTGCCAGCTCACGACGGACAGGGGAATCACCCCTCCACTTT. The entire variable domain, with the rest obtained from reference TRBV18 and TRBJ1-6, is as follows: NAGVMQNPRHLVRRRGQEARLRCSPMKGHSHVYWYRQLPEEGLKFMVYLQKENIIDESGMPKERFSAEFPKEGPSILRIQQVVRGDSAAYFCASSRRTGESPLHFGNGTRLTVT.